This T cell receptor (beta chain) was found in a study of T cells expressing NK-cell markers. About the research overall: The authors sequenced eight donors, of whom seven were HCMV-seropositive and one was seronegative.

From germline, CDR1 is MNHEY and CDR2 SVGEGT. The CDR3 contains 16 residues. cDNA encoding TCR beta was synthesized via 5'RACE template switching incorporating UMIs. TCRdb reworked the 5' RACE reads into one entry per CDR3 protein, no DNA. The sample totals hundreds of thousands of distinct CDR3 sequences; its top ten clones hold 4% to 5%. Study-level points and caveats: Dominance of the CD3+CD56-NKG2C+ fraction by these clonotypes also held in several donors.

About this clonotype itself: Its antigen is as yet unknown.

The sequence derives from a woman between 18 and 75 years old in good health. Sequencing was performed on blood T cells: a sorted CD56 or NKG2C T cell subset, CD4+ or CD8+ T cells, or bulk PBMC T cells (not recorded which). The chain is built from TRBV6-2 or TRBV6-3 and TRBJ2-5; the TCRdb call, TRBD1, lacks DNA for checking. The chain's CDR3 is CASKTQGAVPRETQYF.